The 9 T cell receptor beta chains presented below share a single source sample, sequenced in a study of persistence of HIV-infected CD4 T cells. Lysates of CMV-infected fibroblasts at about 10 ug/mL stimulated these cells. Responding CD4+ T cells were sorted by upregulation of both CD40 ligand and CD69. These receptors are not linked to any known antigen. The libraries were made with immunoSEQ version 4 in survey mode. Assay used: immunoSEQ multiplex PCR; TCRdb lists only in-frame clones, some missing. The repertoire holds 15,000 to 25,000 clones, approximately 80% seen once, with under 8% in the top ten. The sequences come from CD4+ T cells sorted from PBMCs after approximately 20-hour stimulation, collected from a patient who received antiretroviral therapy. The receptors stem from an adult man with HIV who was CMV-seropositive.

J is TRBJ1-1 and V is TRBV7-9; 9 bases line up with TRBD1. With V trimmed by 5 bases and J by 5 bases, 9 bases remained unmatched. Germline V gene lookup returns CDR1 SEHNR and CDR2 FQNEAQ (reference sequence). This CDR3 spans 15 amino acids. This CDR3 reads CASSPQTGGETEAFF. The CDR3 DNA follows: TGTGCCAGCAGCCCCCAGACAGGGGGGGAGACTGAAGCTTTCTTT.

The V call is TRBV6-6, the J call TRBJ2-1; 7 positions match TRBD1. The CDR3 consists of 15 residues. Unmatched junction bases numbered 6, after V lost 0 bases and J lost 7 bases. Germline loops: CDR1 MNHNY, CDR2 SVGAGI (reference sequence). CDR3 DNA: TGTGCCAGCAGTTACTCGGGCAGGGGGAGAAATGAGCAGTTCTTC. It is translated as CASSYSGRGRNEQFF.

The chain carries TRBV4-1 and TRBJ1-4, with a tentative D call TRBD1 (6 bases). Looked up from germline, CDR1 is MGHRA and CDR2 is YSYEKL. Trimming stripped 4 bases from V and 3 bases from J, with 18 bases between. CDR3 length equals 17 residues. CDR3 coding DNA: TGCGCCAGCAGCCTTAGGACAGCTCCATCCCCTAATGAAAAACTGTTTTTT. This codes for CASSLRTAPSPNEKLFF.

The chain joins TRBV6-5 to TRBJ1-2; D possibly corresponds to TRBD1 (5 bases). Trimming took 6 bases from V and 12 from J, leaving 26 bases between them. Looked up from germline, CDR1 is MNHEY and CDR2 is SVGAGI. The CDR3 contains 15 residues. The CDR3 protein is CASRLGGERLTTDTF. In DNA, the CDR3 is TGTGCCAGCAGACTCGGGGGGGAGAGACTAACTACGGACACCTTC.

The chain is built from TRBV19 and TRBJ1-5, with D unclear. CDR3 length: 12 residues. Trimming cost V 10 bases and J 1 base, with 8 bases left between them. Germline-derived CDR1 and CDR2 are LNHDA and SQIVND (reference sequence). The DNA for the CDR3 is TGTGCCACACTGGGGAGCAATCAGCCCCAGCATTTT. This codes for CATLGSNQPQHF.

In the case of this clone: One end of the junction is discordant with germline, which a read error may explain. The J gene is TRBJ2-7, the V gene TRBV2, with 7 positions matching TRBD1. Germline V CDR1 and CDR2: SNHLY, FYNNEI. This CDR3 has 12 residues. DNA for the CDR3: TGTACCAGCAGTCGACAGGGCACCGAGCAGTACTTC. Encoded protein: CTSSRQGTEQYF.

This clone was observed a handful of times. The chain has TRBV14 and TRBJ1-6; maybe TRBD1 (5 bases). Looked up from germline, CDR1 is SGHDN and CDR2 is FVKESK. CDR3 length: 15 residues. V gave up 1 base and J gave up 7 bases, with 11 bases separating them. CDR3 sequence: CASSQGGILNSPLHF. CDR3 sequence (DNA): TGTGCCAGCAGCCAAGGGGGCATTTTAAATTCACCCCTCCACTTT.

The chain couples TRBV2 to TRBJ2-6; D gene uncertain. The V end lost 6 bases, the J end lost 0 bases, and 12 bases lay between the germline ends. From germline, CDR1 is SNHLY and CDR2 FYNNEI. The CDR3 contains 16 residues. The CDR3, as DNA: TGTGCCAGCAGGGCCCCATACAGCTCTGGGGCCAACGTCCTGACTTTC. This sequence encodes CASRAPYSSGANVLTF.

A remark on this clone: The same CDR3 can be traced to other DNA sequences in this sample. This rearrangement joins TRBV2 to TRBJ2-7, with D unclear. With 4 bases removed from V and 0 bases from J, the gap between germline ends came to 7 bases. Germline V gives CDR1 SNHLY, CDR2 FYNNEI. CDR3 size: 13 residues. The CDR3 is CASSGVRSYEQYF. In DNA, the CDR3 is TGTGCCAGCAGTGGGGTCCGCTCCTACGAGCAGTACTTC.